A single sample is the source of the 13 T cell receptor beta chains below, sequenced in a study of a mutant IDH1 vaccine in newly diagnosed glioma. The protocol was immunoSEQ multiplex PCR, while the TCRdb copy is restricted to in-frame clones and leaves out a portion. The data contain about 21,000 clones, roughly 84% of them seen just once; the ten biggest clones take up 5% to 6%. Time point of the sample: baseline, week 1 (first vaccination visit). Treatment in this sample: pre-vaccination baseline after standard-of-care therapy. Sequences were derived from PBMCs, sampled from a glioma patient treated with radiotherapy, temozolomide or both. All receptors come from a man aged 40-55 years with glioma.

This clone was detected a few times. A junction end diverges from the germline sequence, so it may reflect a read error. The rearrangement uses TRBV7-2 and TRBJ2-7; D is unclear. There are 12 residues in the CDR3. Per the germline V gene, CDR1 is SGHTA and CDR2 is FQGNSA. The CDR3 loop is CASSSPPSRLSF. The DNA of the CDR3 is TGTGCCAGCAGCTCCCCGCCGTCCCGCCTCAGCTTC.

This chain links TRBV6-5 with TRBJ2-7; 9 bases line up with TRBD1. Trimming at V came to 0 bases and at J to 6 bases, leaving 3 bases not matched to a gene. The CDR3 is 14 residues long. Germline CDR1 MNHEY, CDR2 SVGAGI. This chain's CDR3 is CASSYSKGQGEQYF. CDR3 DNA sequence: TGTGCCAGCAGTTACTCGAAGGGACAGGGCGAGCAGTACTTC.

The rearrangement joins TRBV14 to TRBJ1-1; tentative D call: TRBD1 (6 bases). Trimming removed 5 bases at V and 7 bases at J, with 14 bases between. CDR3 length equals 13 residues. Per the germline V gene, CDR1 is SGHDN and CDR2 is FVKESK. CDR3 DNA sequence: TGTGCCAGCAGCAACAACGGACAGATTGAAGCTTTCTTT. Protein sequence: CASSNNGQIEAFF.

This clone was counted a single time. The chain employs TRBV25-1 and TRBJ2-7, with D possibly being TRBD2 (5 bases). The ends were cut back, 0 bases at V and 5 bases at J, with 5 bases in the middle. The germline V gene has CDR1 MGHDK and CDR2 SYGVNS. The CDR3 sequence is 12 residues long. CDR3 in DNA: TGTGCCAGCAGTGAATATAGCGACGAGCAGTACTTC. Encoded protein: CASSEYSDEQYF.

V and J are TRBV30 and TRBJ2-3, with D possibly TRBD2 on 7 matching bases. The CDR3 sequence is 13 residues long. V was cut by 3 bases and J by 4 bases, with 11 bases left in between. The V gene's germline CDR1 is GTSNPN and CDR2 SVGIG (reference sequence). CDR3 nucleotides: TGTGCCTGGAGAAGGGGGGGCTCAGATACGCAGTATTTT. Amino acids: CAWRRGGSDTQYF.

The rearrangement uses TRBV14 and TRBJ2-7; possible D gene TRBD1, 5 bases. Trimming removed 5 bases from V and 4 bases from J, with 9 bases in between. In germline, CDR1 is SGHDN, CDR2 FVKESK. This CDR3 region has 12 residues. CDR3 sequence (DNA): TGTGCCAGCAGCAGAAACAGGTACGAGCAGTACTTC. Amino acids: CASSRNRYEQYF.

This chain uses TRBV7-9 with TRBJ1-2; D is undetermined. This CDR3 region has 14 residues. Trimming removed 1 base from V and 1 base from J, with 7 bases in between. Germline assignment: CDR1 SEHNR and CDR2 FQNEAQ (reference sequence). The CDR3 sequence is CASSLDSGNYGYTF. CDR3 nucleotides: TGTGCCAGCAGCTTAGACAGTGGTAACTATGGCTACACCTTC.

The rearrangement joins TRBV6-1 to TRBJ2-5, with 9 bases aligning to TRBD1. V dropped 6 bases and J dropped 5; count of bases not matched to a gene: 4. CDR1 and CDR2 from the germline V gene are MNHNS and SASEGT. The CDR3 is 13 residues long. This CDR3 reads CASRDRGGETQYF. DNA of the CDR3: TGTGCCAGCAGGGACAGGGGAGGGGAGACCCAGTACTTC.

This clone came up once. This chain uses TRBV4-2 with TRBJ2-3; 7 bases agree with TRBD1. The V gene end was trimmed by 0 bases and the J gene end by 4 bases; junction bases not matched to a gene: 4. Germline CDR1 is LGHNA and CDR2 is YNFKEQ. This CDR3 is built from 15 residues. The CDR3 protein is CASSQERGGADTQYF. CDR3 in DNA: TGTGCCAGCAGCCAAGAGAGAGGGGGCGCAGATACGCAGTATTTT.

The V and J genes are TRBV2 and TRBJ2-5; 8 bases fit TRBD1. Trimming removed 6 bases from V and 8 bases from J; junction bases left unmatched: 14. CDR3 size: 15 residues. Germline lookup yields CDR1 SNHLY and CDR2 FYNNEI. The CDR3 DNA sequence: TGTGCCAGCAGGCCAGACTCCTCAGGGGGCACCACCCAGTACTTC. Protein: CASRPDSSGGTTQYF.

The J gene is TRBJ2-7, the V gene TRBV4-3; D assignment may be TRBD1 or TRBD2 (5 bases each). The CDR3 loop spans 14 amino acids. Germline loops: CDR1 LGHNA, CDR2 YSLEER. V gave up 5 bases and J gave up 5 bases, with 16 bases separating them. The CDR3: CASSSTTGADEQYF. The CDR3 bases are TGCGCCAGCAGCTCGACCACAGGAGCGGACGAGCAGTACTTC.

V usage is TRBV2 and J usage is TRBJ2-7, with TRBD1 matching 8 bases. This CDR3 is 14 amino acids long. CDR1 and CDR2 from the germline V gene are SNHLY and FYNNEI. Unmatched junction bases numbered 9, after V lost 7 bases and J lost 4 bases. CDR3 nucleotide sequence: TGTGCCAGCAATCCAGGGGGCGCCGTATACGAGCAGTACGTC. Protein product: CASNPGGAVYEQYV.

The chain combines TRBV9 with TRBJ1-2, with 10 nucleotides matching TRBD1. The CDR3 consists of 16 residues. The ends lost 0 bases at V and 5 bases at J; junction bases unmatched: 7. Germline CDR1 and CDR2: SGDLS and YYNGEE. CDR3 sequence: CASSVVKGTGEYGYTF. The CDR3 DNA reads as TGTGCCAGCAGCGTAGTGAAGGGGACAGGGGAGTATGGCTACACCTTC.